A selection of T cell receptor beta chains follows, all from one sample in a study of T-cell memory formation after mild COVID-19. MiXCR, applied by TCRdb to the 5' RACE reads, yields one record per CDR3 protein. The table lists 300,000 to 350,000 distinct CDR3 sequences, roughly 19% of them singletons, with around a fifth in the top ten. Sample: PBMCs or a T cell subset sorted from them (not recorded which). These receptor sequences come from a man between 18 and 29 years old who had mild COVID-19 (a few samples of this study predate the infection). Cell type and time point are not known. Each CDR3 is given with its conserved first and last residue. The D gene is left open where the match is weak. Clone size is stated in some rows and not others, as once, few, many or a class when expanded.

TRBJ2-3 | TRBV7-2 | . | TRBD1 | TGTGCCAGCAGCCCAAGCTGGGGACAGGGCACAGATACGCAGTATTTT | CASSPSWGQGTDTQYF
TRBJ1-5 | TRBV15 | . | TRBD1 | TGTGCCACCAGCGGAAGGGACAGTTATCAGCCCCAGCATTTT | CATSGRDSYQPQHF
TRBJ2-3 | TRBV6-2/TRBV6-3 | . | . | TGTGCCAGCAGTTACGCGGCGGGGAACACAGATACGCAGTATTTT | CASSYAAGNTDTQYF
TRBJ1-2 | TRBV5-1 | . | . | TGCGCCAGCGGACTCGGTCTACAACCGGGGTACTATGGCTACACCTTC | CASGLGLQPGYYGYTF
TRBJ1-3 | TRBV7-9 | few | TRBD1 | TGTGCCAGCAGCCCACGACAGGGCGGAAACACCATATATTTT | CASSPRQGGNTIYF
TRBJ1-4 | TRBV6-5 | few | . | TGTGCCAGCAGTTACTCGAGTTCCGAGAATGAAAAACTGTTTTTT | CASSYSSSENEKLFF
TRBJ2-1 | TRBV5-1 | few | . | TGCGCCAGCAGGGCGGGGTACGGGTTCTACAATGAGCAGTTCTTC | CASRAGYGFYNEQFF
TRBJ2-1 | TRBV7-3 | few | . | TGTGCCAGCAGCTTAAGCGGGGTGTACAAGAATGAGCAGTTCTTC | CASSLSGVYKNEQFF
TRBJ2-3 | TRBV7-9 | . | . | TGTGCCAGCAGACCTACGATAGCCGATACGCAGTATTTT | CASRPTIADTQYF
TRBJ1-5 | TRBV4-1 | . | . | TGCGCCAGCAGCCAAGCTCCCTACAGCAATCAGCCCCAGCATTTT | CASSQAPYSNQPQHF
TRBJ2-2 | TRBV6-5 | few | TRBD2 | TGTGCCAGCAGCCGACTAGCGGGTCGAGGCGGGGAGCTGTTTTTT | CASSRLAGRGGELFF
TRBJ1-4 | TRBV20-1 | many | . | TGCAGTGCTACAGGGGCAACTAATGAAAAACTGTTTTTT | CSATGATNEKLFF
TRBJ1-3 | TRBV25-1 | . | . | TGTGCCAGCTTGGGTTCTGGAAACACCATATATTTT | CASLGSGNTIYF
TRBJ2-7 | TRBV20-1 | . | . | TGCAGTGCCCTTCCCACAGGGTCCCACTACGAGCAGTACTTC | CSALPTGSHYEQYF
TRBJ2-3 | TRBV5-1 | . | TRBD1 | TGCGCCAGCAGCGCCCCCGGGACAGGGATAGCAGATACGCAGTATTTT | CASSAPGTGIADTQYF
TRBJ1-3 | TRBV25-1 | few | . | TGTGCCAGCAGTGCCTGGGGTGGCGGAAACACCATATATTTT | CASSAWGGGNTIYF
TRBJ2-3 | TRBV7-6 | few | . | TGTGCCAGCAGCCTAACAGGGTTCACGACAGATACGCAGTATTTT | CASSLTGFTTDTQYF
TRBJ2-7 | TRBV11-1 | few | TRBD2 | TGTGCCAGCAGCTTACTAGCGGGGTCCTACGAGCAGTACTTC | CASSLLAGSYEQYF
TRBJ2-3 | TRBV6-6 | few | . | TGTGCCAGCACCGAGGACGGGGGCACAGATACGCAGTATTTT | CASTEDGGTDTQYF
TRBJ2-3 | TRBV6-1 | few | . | TGTGCCAGCAGTGATACAAGGCAGGTTACGCAGTATTTT | CASSDTRQVTQYF
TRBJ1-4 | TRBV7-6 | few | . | TGTGCCAGCAGCTTAGTCCAGGGAGGAGGAGAAAAACTGTTTTTT | CASSLVQGGGEKLFF
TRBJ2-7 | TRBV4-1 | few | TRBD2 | TGCGCCAGCAGCCAAGATGGGGACGAGACTAGCGGGGGGCTTCCCTACGAGCAGTACTTC | CASSQDGDETSGGLPYEQYF
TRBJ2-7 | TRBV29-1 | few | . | TGCAGCGTTGGAGGACCGGGGGACGAGCAGTACTTC | CSVGGPGDEQYF
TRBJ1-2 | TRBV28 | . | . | TGTGCCAGCAGTTTAGTTGGCAGGGCTAACTATGGCTACGCCTTC | CASSLVGRANYGYAF
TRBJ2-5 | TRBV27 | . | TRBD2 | TGTGCCAGCAGTCTTAAGACTAGCGGGGGAGTTCGGGAGACCCAGTACTTC | CASSLKTSGGVRETQYF
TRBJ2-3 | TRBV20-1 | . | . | TGCAGTGCTCGGCCTCTACTCACGGATACGCAGTATTTT | CSARPLLTDTQYF
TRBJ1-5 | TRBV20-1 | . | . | TGCAGTGCCCCCCACCAGCTTAGCAATCAGCCCCAGCATTTT | CSAPHQLSNQPQHF
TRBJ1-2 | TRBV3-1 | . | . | TGTGCCAGCAGCCAAGGGCTTGACAGGATTAACTATGGCTACACCTTC | CASSQGLDRINYGYTF
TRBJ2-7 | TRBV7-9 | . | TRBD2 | TGTGCCAGCAGCTTTGCCGGGGAGGGAGAGCAGTACTTC | CASSFAGEGEQYF